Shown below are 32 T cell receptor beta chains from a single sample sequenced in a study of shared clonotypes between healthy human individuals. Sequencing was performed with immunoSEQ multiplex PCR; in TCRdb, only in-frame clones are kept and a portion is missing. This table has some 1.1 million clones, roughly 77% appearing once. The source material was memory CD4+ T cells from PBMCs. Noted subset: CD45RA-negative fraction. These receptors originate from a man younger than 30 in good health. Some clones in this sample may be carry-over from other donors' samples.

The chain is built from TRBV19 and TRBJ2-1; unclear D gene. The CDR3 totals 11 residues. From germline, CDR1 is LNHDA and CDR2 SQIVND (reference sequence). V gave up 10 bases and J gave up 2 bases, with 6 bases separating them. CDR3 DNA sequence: TGTGCCACCGTAACCTACAATGAGCAGTTCTTC. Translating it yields CATVTYNEQFF.

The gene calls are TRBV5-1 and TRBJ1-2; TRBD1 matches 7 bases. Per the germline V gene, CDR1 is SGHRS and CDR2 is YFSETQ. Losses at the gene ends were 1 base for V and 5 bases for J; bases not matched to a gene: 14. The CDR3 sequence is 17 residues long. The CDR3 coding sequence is TGCGCCAGCAGCTTGACCCCAGGGGGGACGGTCGCGTATGGCTACACCTTC. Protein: CASSLTPGGTVAYGYTF. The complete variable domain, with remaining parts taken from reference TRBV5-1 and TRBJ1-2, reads KAGVTQTPRYLIKTRGQQVTLSCSPISGHRSVSWYQQTPGQGLQFLFEYFSETQRNKGNFPGRFSGRQFSNSRSEMNVSTLELGDSALYLCASSLTPGGTVAYGYTFGSGTRLTVV.

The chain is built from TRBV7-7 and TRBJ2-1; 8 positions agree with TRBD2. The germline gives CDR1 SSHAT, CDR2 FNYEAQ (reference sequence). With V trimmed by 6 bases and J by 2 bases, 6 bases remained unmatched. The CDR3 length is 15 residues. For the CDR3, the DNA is TGTGCCAGCAGTCCTCGACTAGCGACCTACAATGAGCAGTTCTTC. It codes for CASSPRLATYNEQFF. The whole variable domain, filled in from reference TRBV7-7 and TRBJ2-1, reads GAGVSQSPRYKVTKRGQDVTLRCDPISSHATLYWYQQALGQGPEFLTYFNYEAQPDKSGLPSDRFSAERPEGSISTLTIQRTEQRDSAMYRCASSPRLATYNEQFFGPGTRLTVL.

The CDR3 region is CASSQELSTDTQYF. CDR3 sequence (DNA): TGTGCCAGCAGCCAAGAACTTAGCACAGATACGCAGTATTTT. The chain links TRBV4-2 to TRBJ2-3, with D uncertain. V was shortened by 0 bases and J by 0 bases, with 4 bases between the two germline ends. The CDR3 consists of 14 residues. In germline, CDR1 is LGHNA, CDR2 YNFKEQ.

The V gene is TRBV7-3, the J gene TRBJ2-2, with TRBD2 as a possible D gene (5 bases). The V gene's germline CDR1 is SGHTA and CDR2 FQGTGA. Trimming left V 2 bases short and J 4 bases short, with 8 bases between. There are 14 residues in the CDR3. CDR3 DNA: TGTGCCAGCAGCTTATCCGAGGGCACCGGGGAGCTGTTTTTT. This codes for CASSLSEGTGELFF. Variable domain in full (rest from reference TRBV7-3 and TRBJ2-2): GAGVSQTPSNKVTEKGKYVELRCDPISGHTALYWYRQSLGQGPEFLIYFQGTGAADDSGLPNDRFFAVRPEGSVSTLKIQRTERGDSAVYLCASSLSEGTGELFFGEGSRLTVL.

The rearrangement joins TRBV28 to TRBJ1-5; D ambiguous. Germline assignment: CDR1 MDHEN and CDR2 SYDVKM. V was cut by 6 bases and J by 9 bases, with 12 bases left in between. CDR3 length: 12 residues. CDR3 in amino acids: CASRPPGRPQHF. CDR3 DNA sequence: TGTGCCAGCAGACCGCCCGGGAGGCCCCAGCATTTT.

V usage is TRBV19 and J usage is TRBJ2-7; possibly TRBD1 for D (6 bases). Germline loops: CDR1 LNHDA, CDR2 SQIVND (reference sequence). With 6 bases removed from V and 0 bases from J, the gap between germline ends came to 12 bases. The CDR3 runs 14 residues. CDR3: CASSLTGASYEQYF. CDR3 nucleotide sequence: TGTGCCAGTAGCCTGACAGGCGCCTCCTACGAGCAGTACTTC.

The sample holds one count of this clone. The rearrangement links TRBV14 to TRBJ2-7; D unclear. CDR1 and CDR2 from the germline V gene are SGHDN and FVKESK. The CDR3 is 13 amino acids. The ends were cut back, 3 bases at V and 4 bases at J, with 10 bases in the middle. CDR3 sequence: CASSHPNRYEQYF. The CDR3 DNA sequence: TGTGCCAGCAGCCACCCGAACCGTTACGAGCAGTACTTC.

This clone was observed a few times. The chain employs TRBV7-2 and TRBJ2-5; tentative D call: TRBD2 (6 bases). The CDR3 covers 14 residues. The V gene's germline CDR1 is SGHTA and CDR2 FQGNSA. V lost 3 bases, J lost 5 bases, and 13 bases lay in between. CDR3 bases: TGTGCCAGCAGCTTGAGTGGGGCGGGGGAGACCCAGTACTTC. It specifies CASSLSGAGETQYF.

In DNA, the CDR3 is TGTGCCAGCAGCCCGGCGGCTACAACTTGGCCCGGGGAGCTGTTTTTT. Residues: CASSPAATTWPGELFF. The chain combines TRBV5-4 with TRBJ2-2, with D unresolved. This CDR3 has 16 residues. Between the trimmed V and J ends, which lost 4 bases and 6 bases, there was a span of 19 bases. Germline CDR1 SGHNT, CDR2 YYREEE (reference sequence).

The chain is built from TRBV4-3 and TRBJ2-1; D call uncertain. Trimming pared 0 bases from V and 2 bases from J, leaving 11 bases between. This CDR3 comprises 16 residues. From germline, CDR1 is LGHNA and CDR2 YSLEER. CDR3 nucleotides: TGCGCCAGCAGCCAAGATTTGGCCCCACCCTACAATGAGCAGTTCTTC. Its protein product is CASSQDLAPPYNEQFF.

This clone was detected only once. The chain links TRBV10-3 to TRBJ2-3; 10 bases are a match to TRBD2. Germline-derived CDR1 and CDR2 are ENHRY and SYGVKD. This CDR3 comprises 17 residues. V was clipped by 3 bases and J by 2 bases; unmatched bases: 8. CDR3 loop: CAISDRGLARITDTQYF. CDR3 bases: TGTGCCATCAGTGATCGGGGACTAGCGCGCATCACAGATACGCAGTATTTT.

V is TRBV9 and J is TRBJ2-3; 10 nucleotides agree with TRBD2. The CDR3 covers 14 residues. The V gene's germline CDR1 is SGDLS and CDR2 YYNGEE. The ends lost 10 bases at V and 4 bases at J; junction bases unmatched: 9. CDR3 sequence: CAGNPSGGPDTQYF. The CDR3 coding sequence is TGTGCCGGCAACCCTAGCGGGGGACCAGATACGCAGTATTTT.

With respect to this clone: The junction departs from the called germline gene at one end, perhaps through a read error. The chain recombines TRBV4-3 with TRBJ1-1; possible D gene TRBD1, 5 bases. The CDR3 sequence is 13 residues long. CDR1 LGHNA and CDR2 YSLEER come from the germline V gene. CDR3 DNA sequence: TGCGCCAGCAGCCAAAGATCGGGACTACCAAATTTATTT. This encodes CASSQRSGLPNLF.

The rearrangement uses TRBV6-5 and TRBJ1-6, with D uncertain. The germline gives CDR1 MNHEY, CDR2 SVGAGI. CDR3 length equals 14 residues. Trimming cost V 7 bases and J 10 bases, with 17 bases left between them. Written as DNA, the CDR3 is TGTGCCAGCACCCCCGGGAGTAGTAAATCACCCCTCCACTTT. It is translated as CASTPGSSKSPLHF.

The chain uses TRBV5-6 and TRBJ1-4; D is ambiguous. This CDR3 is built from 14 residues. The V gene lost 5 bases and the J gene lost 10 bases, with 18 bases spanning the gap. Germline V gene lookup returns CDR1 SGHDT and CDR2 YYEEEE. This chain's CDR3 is CASRRTTGLIKLFF. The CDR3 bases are TGTGCCAGCAGACGGACTACCGGGCTTATAAAACTGTTTTTT.

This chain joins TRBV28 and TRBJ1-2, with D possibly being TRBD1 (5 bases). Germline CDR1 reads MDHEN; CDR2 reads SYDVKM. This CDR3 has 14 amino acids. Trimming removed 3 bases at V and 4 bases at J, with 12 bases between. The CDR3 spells CASSFRESGYGYTF. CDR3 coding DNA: TGTGCCAGCAGTTTCAGGGAAAGTGGCTATGGCTACACCTTC.

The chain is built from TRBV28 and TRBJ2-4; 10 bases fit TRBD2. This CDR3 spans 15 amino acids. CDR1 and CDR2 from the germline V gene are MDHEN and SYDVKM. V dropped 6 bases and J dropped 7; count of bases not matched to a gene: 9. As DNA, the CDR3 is TGTGCCAGCAGCTTAGCGGGAGCGGGGGGGAACATTCAGTACTTC. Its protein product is CASSLAGAGGNIQYF.

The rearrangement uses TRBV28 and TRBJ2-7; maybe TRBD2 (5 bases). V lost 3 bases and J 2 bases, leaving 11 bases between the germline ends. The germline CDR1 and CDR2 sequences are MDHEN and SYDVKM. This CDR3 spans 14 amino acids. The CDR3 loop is CASSLTGIPYEQYF. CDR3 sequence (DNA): TGTGCCAGCAGTTTGACCGGGATCCCCTACGAGCAGTACTTC.

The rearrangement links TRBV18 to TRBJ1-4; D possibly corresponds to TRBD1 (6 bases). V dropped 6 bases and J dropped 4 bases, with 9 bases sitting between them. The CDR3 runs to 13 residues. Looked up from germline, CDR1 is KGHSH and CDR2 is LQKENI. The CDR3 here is CASSQGINEKLFF. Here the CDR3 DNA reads TGTGCCAGCTCGCAGGGGATTAATGAAAAACTGTTTTTT.

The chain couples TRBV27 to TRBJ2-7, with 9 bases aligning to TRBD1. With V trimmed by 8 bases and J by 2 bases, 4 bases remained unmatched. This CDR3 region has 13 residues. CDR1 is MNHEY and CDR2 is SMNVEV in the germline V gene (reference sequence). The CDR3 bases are TGTGCCAGCCAGAGACAGGGGGCCTACGAGCAGTACTTC. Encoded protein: CASQRQGAYEQYF.

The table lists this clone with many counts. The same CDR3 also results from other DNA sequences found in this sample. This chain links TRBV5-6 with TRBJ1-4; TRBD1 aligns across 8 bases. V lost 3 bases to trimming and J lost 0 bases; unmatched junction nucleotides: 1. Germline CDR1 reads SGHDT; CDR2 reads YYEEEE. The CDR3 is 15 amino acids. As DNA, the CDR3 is TGTGCCAGCAGCTCGACAGGGGCAACTAATGAAAAACTGTTTTTT. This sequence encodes CASSSTGATNEKLFF. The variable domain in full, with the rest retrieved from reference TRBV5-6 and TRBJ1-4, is DAGVTQSPTHLIKTRGQQVTLRCSPKSGHDTVSWYQQALGQGPQFIFQYYEEEERQRGNFPDRFSGHQFPNYSSELNVNALLLGDSALYLCASSSTGATNEKLFFGSGTQLSVL.

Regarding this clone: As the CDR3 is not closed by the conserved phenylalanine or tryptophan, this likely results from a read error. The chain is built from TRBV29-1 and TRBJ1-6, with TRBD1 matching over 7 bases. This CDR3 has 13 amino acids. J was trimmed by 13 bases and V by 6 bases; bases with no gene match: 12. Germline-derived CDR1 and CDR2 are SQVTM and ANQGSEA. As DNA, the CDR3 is TGCAGCGTCAGACGCGACAGGGAGGCCCCCCTCCACCTT. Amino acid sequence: CSVRRDREAPLHL.

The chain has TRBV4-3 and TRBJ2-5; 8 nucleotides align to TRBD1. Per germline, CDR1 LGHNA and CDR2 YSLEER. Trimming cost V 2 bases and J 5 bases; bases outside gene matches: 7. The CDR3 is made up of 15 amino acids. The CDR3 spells CASSQSTGAGETQYF. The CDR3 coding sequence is TGCGCCAGCAGCCAATCGACAGGGGCAGGGGAGACCCAGTACTTC.

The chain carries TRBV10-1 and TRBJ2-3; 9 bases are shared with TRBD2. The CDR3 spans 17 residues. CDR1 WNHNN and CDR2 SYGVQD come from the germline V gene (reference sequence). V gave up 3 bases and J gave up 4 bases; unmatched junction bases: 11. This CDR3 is CASSDGLSGRGADTQYF. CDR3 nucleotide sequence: TGCGCCAGCAGTGATGGACTTAGCGGGAGAGGCGCAGATACGCAGTATTTT.

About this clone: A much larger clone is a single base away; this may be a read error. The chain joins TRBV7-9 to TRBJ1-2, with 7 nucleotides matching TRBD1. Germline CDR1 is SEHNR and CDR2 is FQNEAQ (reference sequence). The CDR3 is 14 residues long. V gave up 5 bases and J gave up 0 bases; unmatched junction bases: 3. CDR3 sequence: CASSPGTANYGYTF. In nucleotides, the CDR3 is TGTGCCAGCAGCCCTGGGACAGCTAACTATGGCTACACCTTC.

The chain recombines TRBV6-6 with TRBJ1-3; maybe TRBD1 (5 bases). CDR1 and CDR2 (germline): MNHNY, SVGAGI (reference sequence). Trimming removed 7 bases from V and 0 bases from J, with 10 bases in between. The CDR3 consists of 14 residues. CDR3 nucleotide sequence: TGTGCCAGCACCCCAGGGAACTCTGGAAACACCATATATTTT. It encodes CASTPGNSGNTIYF.

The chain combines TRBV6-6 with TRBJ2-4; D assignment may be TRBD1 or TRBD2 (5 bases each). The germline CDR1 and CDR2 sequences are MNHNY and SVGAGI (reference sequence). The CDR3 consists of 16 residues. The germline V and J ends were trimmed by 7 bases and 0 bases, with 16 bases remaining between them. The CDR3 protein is CASNTGTGIAKNIQYF. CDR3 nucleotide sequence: TGTGCCAGCAATACCGGGACGGGTATAGCCAAAAACATTCAGTACTTC.

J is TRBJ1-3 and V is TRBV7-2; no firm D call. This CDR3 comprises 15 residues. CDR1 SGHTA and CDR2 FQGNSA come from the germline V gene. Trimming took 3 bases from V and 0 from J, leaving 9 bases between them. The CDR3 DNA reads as TGTGCCAGCAGCTTCTTAGCCGCCTCTGGAAACACCATATATTTT. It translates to CASSFLAASGNTIYF.

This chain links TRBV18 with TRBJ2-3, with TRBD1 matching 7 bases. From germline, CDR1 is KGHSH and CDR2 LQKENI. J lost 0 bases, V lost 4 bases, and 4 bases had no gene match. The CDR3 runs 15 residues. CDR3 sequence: CASSQTGLSTDTQYF. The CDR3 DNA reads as TGTGCCAGCTCACAGACAGGGTTAAGCACAGATACGCAGTATTTT.

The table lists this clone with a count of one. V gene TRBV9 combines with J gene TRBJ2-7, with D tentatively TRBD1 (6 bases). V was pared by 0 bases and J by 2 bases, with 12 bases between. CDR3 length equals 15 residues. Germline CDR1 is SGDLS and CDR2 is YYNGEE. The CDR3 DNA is TGTGCCAGCAGCGTAGCCCCAGGGGCTCCCTACGAGCAGTACTTC. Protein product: CASSVAPGAPYEQYF. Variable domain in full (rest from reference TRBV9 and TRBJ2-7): DSGVTQTPKHLITATGQRVTLRCSPRSGDLSVYWYQQSLDQGLQFLIQYYNGEERAKGNILERFSAQQFPDLHSELNLSSLELGDSALYFCASSVAPGAPYEQYFGPGTRLTVT.

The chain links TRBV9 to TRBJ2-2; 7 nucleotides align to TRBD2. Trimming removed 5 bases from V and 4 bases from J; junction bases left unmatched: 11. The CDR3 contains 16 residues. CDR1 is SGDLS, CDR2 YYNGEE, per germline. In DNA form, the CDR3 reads TGTGCCAGCAGGGGCGGTAGCGGGCCGGGCACCGGGGAGCTGTTTTTT. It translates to CASRGGSGPGTGELFF.